The 2 T cell receptor delta chains reported below all come from one sample, sequenced in a study of gamma-delta T cells after stem cell transplantation. TCRdb repeated clone calling on the RT-PCR reads with CATT. The sample has approximately 7,000 delta-chain clones; more than 20% are singletons. Material: gamma-delta T cells. All receptors derive from a human donor. It is not recorded whose cells these are; they may come from a transplant donor.

This clone ranks as medium-sized (0.01 to 0.1%). V usage is TRDV2 and J usage is TRDJ1; 10 bases are shared with TRDD3. Trimming took 3 bases from V and 0 from J; bases not matched to a gene: 24. The CDR3 is 22 residues long. The V gene's germline CDR1 is GEAIGNYY and CDR2 EKD. The DNA for the CDR3 is TGTGCCTGTGACCCCCTTCCGCGCGAGCTGGGGGATAAGGGAAGGTACACCGATAAACTCATCTTT. Its protein product is CACDPLPRELGDKGRYTDKLIF.

This clone came up a few times. A read error is possible here, since a much larger clone lies one base away. The chain carries TRDV2 and TRDJ1; 13 bases are a match to TRDD3. CDR3 length: 19 amino acids. Germline CDR1 GEAIGNYY, CDR2 EKD. CDR3 protein: CACGTLSYWGIRPADKLIF. In DNA form, the CDR3 reads TGTGCCTGTGGCACCCTATCCTACTGGGGGATACGCCCTGCCGATAAACTCATCTTT.